This TCR beta chain was retrieved from a study of T-cell reconstitution after alpha-beta-depleted transplantation in children. The authors prepared the TCRbeta library with unique molecular identifiers. TCRdb used MiXCR to reprocess the PCR reads, holding one entry per CDR3 protein. There are about 200,000 distinct CDR3 sequences in the sample; more than 14% occur only once, and 13% lies in the top ten. This sample comprised PBMCs from the stem cell graft donor, obtained from the stem cell graft. This clonotype originated in a human donor who donated a stem cell graft to a child with acute lymphoblastic leukemia.

The CDR3, as DNA: TGTGCCAGCAGCCAACGGGACACTTCTTGGAGAGAGACCCAGTACTTC. Its protein is CASSQRDTSWRETQYF. The rearrangement links TRBV3-1 to TRBJ2-5, with D maybe TRBD1 (6 bases). Per germline, CDR1 LGHDT and CDR2 YNNKEL (reference sequence). This CDR3 comprises 16 residues. V dropped 2 bases and J dropped 4 bases, with 17 bases sitting between them.